This paragraph covers one TCR beta chain sequence. This sample is part of a study of shared clonotypes between healthy human individuals. Sequencing was performed with immunoSEQ multiplex PCR; in TCRdb, only in-frame clones are kept and a portion is missing. The sample shows 1.5 million to 2.5 million clones, about 95% of them seen only once. Naive CD8 cells comprised CD45RO-negative, CCR7-positively selected cells, excluding terminally differentiated effector memory CD45RA+ cells. V lost 5 bases, J lost 4 bases, and 9 bases lay in between. There are 13 residues in the CDR3. Germline CDR1 is MGHRA and CDR2 is YSYEKL.

The receptor was derived from a man between 18 and 29 years old in good health. Sequencing was carried out using naive CD8+ T cells sorted from blood. The genes are TRBV4-1 and TRBJ1-5; a weak D match, TRBD1 (6 bases). CDR3 in DNA: TGCGCCAGCAGCAGGGGGGAGAATCAGCCCCAGCATTTT. Translating gives CASSRGENQPQHF.